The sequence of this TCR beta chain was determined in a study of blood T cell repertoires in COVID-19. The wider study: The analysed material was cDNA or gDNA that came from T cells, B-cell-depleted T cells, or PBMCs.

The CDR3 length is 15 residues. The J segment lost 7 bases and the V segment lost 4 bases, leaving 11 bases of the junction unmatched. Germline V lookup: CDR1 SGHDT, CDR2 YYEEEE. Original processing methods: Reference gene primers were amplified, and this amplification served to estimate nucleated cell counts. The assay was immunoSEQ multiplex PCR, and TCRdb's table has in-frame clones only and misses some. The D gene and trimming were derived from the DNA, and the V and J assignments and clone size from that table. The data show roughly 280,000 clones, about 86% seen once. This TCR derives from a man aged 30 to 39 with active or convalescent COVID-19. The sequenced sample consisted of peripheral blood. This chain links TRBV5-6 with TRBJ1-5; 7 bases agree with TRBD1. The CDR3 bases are TGTGCCAGCAGCCAACAGGGGTTCGGGCAGCAGCCCCAGCATTTT. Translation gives CASSQQGFGQQPQHF.